This is a list of T cell receptor beta chains from one sample in a study of OX40 agonist ivuxolimab in advanced cancers. Only in-frame clones appear in the TCRdb table, and some are missing; sequencing was by immunoSEQ multiplex PCR. The profile shows 75,000 to 90,000 clones, roughly 89% of them singletons. Sequencing used CD4+ or CD8+ T cells sorted from blood, obtained in a trial of the OX40 agonist ivuxolimab. The receptors were gathered from an adult with an advanced solid tumor such as melanoma, head and neck, liver or kidney cancer. Both conserved end residues are part of each CDR3. The D gene is left open where the match is weak. Size tells how often a clone was seen (once, few, many) or the class of an expanded clone, and some rows leave it out.

TGTGCCATCAGTGAATCTTACAATGAGCAGTTCTTC,CAISESYNEQFF,TRBV10-3,TRBJ2-1,.,once
TGTGCCAGCAGCCCATCTCGGGGCGCAGATACGCAGTATTTT,CASSPSRGADTQYF,TRBV27,TRBJ2-3,.,.
TGTGCCAGCAGTTCCCGACAGGGATCGAACGAGCAGTACTTC,CASSSRQGSNEQYF,TRBV27,TRBJ2-7,TRBD1,.
TGTGCCAGCAGTGTGTTAAATCAGCCCCAGCATTTT,CASSVLNQPQHF,TRBV25-1,TRBJ1-5,.,.
TGTGCCAGCAGTTACTATGAGGGGGCGCTTGGCTACACCTTC,CASSYYEGALGYTF,TRBV6-5,TRBJ1-2,TRBD1,.
TGTGCCAGCAGATTACAGCTTAACTATGGCTACACCTTC,CASRLQLNYGYTF,TRBV5-6,TRBJ1-2,.,.
TGTGCCACCAGCAGTGGCCTCCCGGGCCTTAGCTCCTACGAGCAGTACTTC,CATSSGLPGLSSYEQYF,TRBV15,TRBJ2-7,.,.
TGTGCCAGCTGGCAGTATGGCTACACCTTC,CASWQYGYTF,TRBV6-1,TRBJ1-2,.,few
TGTGCCAGCAGCGAAAACCGGGAGGAGCAGTTCTTC,CASSENREEQFF,TRBV11-3,TRBJ2-1,.,once
TGTGCCAGCTGTCCTACAGGGGTATCTCAGCCCCAGCATTTT,CASCPTGVSQPQHF,TRBV28,TRBJ1-5,TRBD1,.
TGTGCCAGCAGCCCGGGACAGGGGTACCGAAGGGGGGCTTTCTTT,CASSPGQGYRRGAFF,TRBV6-1,TRBJ1-1,TRBD1,.
TGTGCCAGTTCTTCGCCGCGGGGGGGTTATGGCTACACCTTC,CASSSPRGGYGYTF,TRBV19,TRBJ1-2,.,.
TGCAGCGTCCCCGGGACAGGACTCTATGGCTACACCTTC,CSVPGTGLYGYTF,TRBV29-1,TRBJ1-2,TRBD1,.
TGTGCCAGCAGTTGGGGCCATCGGACGGGACTTTATGGCTACACCTTC,CASSWGHRTGLYGYTF,TRBV28,TRBJ1-2,.,once